This T cell receptor beta chain comes out of a study of cytomegalovirus exposure and HLA in healthy donors. Findings and limits, study-wide: Altogether, about 160 TCR beta chains were recorded as cytomegalovirus-associated. By a later analysis, the bulk of CMV-associated TCR beta chains appeared HLA-restricted.

The PCR contained 60 Vbeta and 13 Jbeta primers. Generated by immunoSEQ multiplex PCR, the TCRdb table keeps only in-frame clones and is missing some. This sample's table reports some 130,000 clones. Worth noting for this clone: Antigen: not known.

The CDR3 runs to 14 residues. Trimming cost V 2 bases and J 3 bases, with 7 bases left between them. Germline V lookup: CDR1 MNHNY, CDR2 SVGAGI (reference sequence). Sequencing was performed on PBMCs. This chain joins TRBV6-6 and TRBJ2-2; D is unclear. This clonotype originated in a woman in her thirties or forties in good health and CMV-seropositive. DNA for the CDR3: TGTGCCAGCAGTTACGTGGGCTACACCGGGGAGCTGTTTTTT. Translated, it gives CASSYVGYTGELFF.